One sample yielded the 12 T cell receptor beta chains listed below, sequenced in a study of T cells in Graves' hyperthyroidism and ophthalmopathy. There were TCR beta CDR3 regions amplified from RNA transcripts. The TCR CDR3 was amplified in a first-round RT-PCR using the HTBI primer set. TCRdb used MiXCR to reprocess the multiplex PCR reads, holding one entry per CDR3 protein. This repertoire shows about 480,000 distinct CDR3 sequences, around 15% found once; its top ten account for less than 20%. Sequences were obtained from blood. These TCRs come from a woman aged 18-30 years with Graves' hyperthyroidism.

This chain connects TRBV24-1 to TRBJ2-2; D unclear. The CDR3 extends over 15 amino acids. V shed 6 bases and J shed 0 bases, with 10 bases lying between them. CDR1 KGHDR and CDR2 SFDVKD come from the germline V gene. This CDR3 reads CATSKDSSNTGELFF. CDR3 bases: TGTGCCACCAGTAAGGATTCGTCGAACACCGGGGAGCTGTTTTTT.

This clonotype was observed a handful of times. The rearrangement uses TRBV5-1 and TRBJ1-1; TRBD1 aligns across 7 bases. The germline CDR1 and CDR2 sequences are SGHRS and YFSETQ. With V trimmed by 0 bases and J by 11 bases, 7 bases remained unmatched. This CDR3 contains 13 residues. CDR3 amino acids: CASSLGGDRVAFF. The CDR3 region has the DNA TGCGCCAGCAGCTTGGGGGGCGACAGGGTGGCTTTCTTT. Combining the CDR3 with reference TRBV5-1 and TRBJ1-1 gives the whole variable domain KAGVTQTPRYLIKTRGQQVTLSCSPISGHRSVSWYQQTPGQGLQFLFEYFSETQRNKGNFPGRFSGRQFSNSRSEMNVSTLELGDSALYLCASSLGGDRVAFFGQGTRLTVV.

About this clonotype: Possible read error: a much larger clone is one base away. This chain joins TRBV5-1 and TRBJ1-1, with no clear D. CDR3 size: 13 residues. The germline CDR1 and CDR2 sequences are SGHRS and YFSETQ. The CDR3 DNA sequence: TGCGCCAGCAGCTTGGTAGGACGGGCTGAAGCTTCCTTT. It translates to CASSLVGRAEASF.

This clonotype was detected ten times or more. The chain has TRBV5-6 and TRBJ2-1; 7 bases agree with TRBD1. The CDR3 contains 14 residues. In germline, CDR1 is SGHDT, CDR2 YYEEEE. Germline trimming cut 2 bases from V and 8 bases from J; bases unmatched to any gene: 7. The CDR3 DNA reads as TGTGCCAGCAGCTTTAACAGGGGACGGGATGAGCAGTTCTTC. Amino acid sequence: CASSFNRGRDEQFF.

This clonotype was observed many times. The J gene is TRBJ2-5, the V gene TRBV11-2, with 7 bases fitting TRBD1. This CDR3 is 15 amino acids long. Germline V gene data show CDR1 as SGHAT and CDR2 as FQNNGV. The junction had 9 bases not matched to a gene; V was cut back by 3 bases and J by 5 bases. In DNA, the CDR3 is TGTGCCAGCAGCTTGGGGGCGACAGGGTTGGAGACCCAGTACTTC. Translating gives CASSLGATGLETQYF.

A few counts support this clonotype. A much larger clone sits a single nucleotide away, making a read error possible. The chain is built from TRBV7-2 and TRBJ2-7, with 12 bases matching TRBD1. Germline CDR1 SGHTA, CDR2 FQGNSA. The CDR3 spans 15 residues. The V gene end was trimmed by 3 bases and the J gene end by 2 bases; junction bases not matched to a gene: 2. This CDR3 is CASSFWDRGPYEQYV. In DNA form, the CDR3 reads TGTGCCAGCAGCTTTTGGGACAGGGGGCCCTACGAGCAGTACGTC.

V usage is TRBV30 and J usage is TRBJ1-2, with D uncertain. The CDR3 contains 14 residues. V lost 0 bases, J lost 4 bases, and 12 bases lay in between. Germline CDR1 reads GTSNPN; CDR2 reads SVGIG (reference sequence). This CDR3 is CAWSVVLSSYGYTF. CDR3 DNA: TGTGCCTGGAGTGTCGTCCTTAGTTCCTATGGCTACACCTTC.

This clonotype was picked up many times. The V gene is TRBV9, the J gene TRBJ2-1, with D perhaps TRBD1 or TRBD2 (6 bases each). This CDR3 is 14 amino acids long. The V and J ends lost 0 bases and 9 bases respectively, with 13 bases between them. The germline CDR1 and CDR2 sequences are SGDLS and YYNGEE. CDR3: CASSVGWGAGEQFF. CDR3 sequence (DNA): TGTGCCAGCAGCGTAGGATGGGGGGCGGGTGAGCAGTTCTTC.

This clonotype was detected ten times or more. The CDR3 region has the DNA TGTGCCAGCCGGGACAACTACGAGCAGTACGTC. The encoded protein is CASRDNYEQYV. The chain has TRBV2 and TRBJ2-7, with TRBD1 as a possible D gene (6 bases). The CDR3 sequence is 11 residues long. Germline CDR1 and CDR2: SNHLY and FYNNEI. V dropped 8 bases and J dropped 3 bases, with 8 bases sitting between them.

This clonotype came up many times. This chain joins TRBV7-8 and TRBJ1-2, with no clear D. V was shortened by 3 bases and J by 5 bases, with 10 bases between the two germline ends. The CDR3 has 13 amino acids. Germline V gene lookup returns CDR1 SGHVS and CDR2 FQNEAQ. In DNA, the CDR3 is TGTGCCAGCAGCTTGACAACAGCGTATGGCTACACCTTC. Translation gives CASSLTTAYGYTF.

This clonotype was observed a handful of times. The gene calls are TRBV6-2 or TRBV6-3 and TRBJ2-1, with 10 positions matching TRBD2. Germline CDR1 reads MNHEY; CDR2 reads SVGEGT. With V trimmed by 2 bases and J by 0 bases, 13 bases remained unmatched. This CDR3 is built from 20 residues. CDR3 protein: CASSYPRGSGRSSSYNEQFF. The CDR3, as DNA: TGTGCCAGCAGTTACCCCCGGGGTAGCGGGAGGTCCAGCTCCTACAATGAGCAGTTCTTC.

This clonotype was seen repeatedly, ten times or more. V gene TRBV11-2 combines with J gene TRBJ1-2, with 8 bases that match TRBD1. CDR3 size: 14 residues. Per germline, CDR1 SGHAT and CDR2 FQNNGV. The junction had 3 bases not matched to a gene; V was cut back by 2 bases and J by 4 bases. The CDR3 loop reads CASSLTDRGYGYTF. CDR3 DNA sequence: TGTGCCAGCAGCTTAACCGACAGGGGCTATGGCTACACCTTC.